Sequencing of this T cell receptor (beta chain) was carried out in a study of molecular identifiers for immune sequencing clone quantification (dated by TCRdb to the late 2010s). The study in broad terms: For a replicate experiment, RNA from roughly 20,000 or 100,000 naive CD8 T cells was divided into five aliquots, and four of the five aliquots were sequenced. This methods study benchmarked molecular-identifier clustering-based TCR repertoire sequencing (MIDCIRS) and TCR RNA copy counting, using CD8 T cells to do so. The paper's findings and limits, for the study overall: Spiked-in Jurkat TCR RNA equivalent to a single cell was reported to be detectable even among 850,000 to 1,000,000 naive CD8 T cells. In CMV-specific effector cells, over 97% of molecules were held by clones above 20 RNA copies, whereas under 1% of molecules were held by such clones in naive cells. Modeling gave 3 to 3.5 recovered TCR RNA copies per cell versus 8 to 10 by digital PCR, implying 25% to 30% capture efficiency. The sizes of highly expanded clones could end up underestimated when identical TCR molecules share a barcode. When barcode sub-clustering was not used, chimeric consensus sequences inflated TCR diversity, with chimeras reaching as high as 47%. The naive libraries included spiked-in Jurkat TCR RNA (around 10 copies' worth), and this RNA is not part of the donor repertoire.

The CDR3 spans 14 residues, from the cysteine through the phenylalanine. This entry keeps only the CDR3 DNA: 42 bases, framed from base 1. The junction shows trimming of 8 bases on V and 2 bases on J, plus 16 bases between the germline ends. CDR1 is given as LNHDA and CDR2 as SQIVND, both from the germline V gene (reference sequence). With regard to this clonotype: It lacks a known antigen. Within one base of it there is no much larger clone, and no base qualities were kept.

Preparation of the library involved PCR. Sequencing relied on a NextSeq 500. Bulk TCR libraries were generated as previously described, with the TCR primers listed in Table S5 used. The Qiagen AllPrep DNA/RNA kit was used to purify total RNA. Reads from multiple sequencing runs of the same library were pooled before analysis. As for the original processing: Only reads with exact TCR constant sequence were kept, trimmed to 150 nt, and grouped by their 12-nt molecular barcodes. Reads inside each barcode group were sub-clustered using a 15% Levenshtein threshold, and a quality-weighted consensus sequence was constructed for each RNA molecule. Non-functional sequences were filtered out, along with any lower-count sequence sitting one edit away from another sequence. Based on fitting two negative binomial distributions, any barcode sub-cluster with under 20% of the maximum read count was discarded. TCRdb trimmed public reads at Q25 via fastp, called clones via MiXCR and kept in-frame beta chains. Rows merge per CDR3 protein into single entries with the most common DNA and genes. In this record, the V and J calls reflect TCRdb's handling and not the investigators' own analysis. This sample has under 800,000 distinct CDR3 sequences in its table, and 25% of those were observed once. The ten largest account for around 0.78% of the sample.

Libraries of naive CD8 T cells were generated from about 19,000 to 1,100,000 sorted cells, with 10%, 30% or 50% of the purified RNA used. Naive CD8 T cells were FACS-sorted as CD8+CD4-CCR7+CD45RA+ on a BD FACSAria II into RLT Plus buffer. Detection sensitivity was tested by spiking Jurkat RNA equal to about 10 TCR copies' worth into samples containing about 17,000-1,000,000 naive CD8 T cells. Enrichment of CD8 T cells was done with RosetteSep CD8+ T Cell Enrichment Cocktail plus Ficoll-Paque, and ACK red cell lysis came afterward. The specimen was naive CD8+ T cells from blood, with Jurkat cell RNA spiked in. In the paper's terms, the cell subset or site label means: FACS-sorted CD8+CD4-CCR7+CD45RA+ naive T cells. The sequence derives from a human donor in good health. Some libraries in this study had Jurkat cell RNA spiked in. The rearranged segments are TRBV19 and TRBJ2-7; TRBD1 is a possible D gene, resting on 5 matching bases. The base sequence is TGTGCCAGTTTCCAACCAGGGATTACCTACGAGCAGTACTTC. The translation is CASFQPGITYEQYF.